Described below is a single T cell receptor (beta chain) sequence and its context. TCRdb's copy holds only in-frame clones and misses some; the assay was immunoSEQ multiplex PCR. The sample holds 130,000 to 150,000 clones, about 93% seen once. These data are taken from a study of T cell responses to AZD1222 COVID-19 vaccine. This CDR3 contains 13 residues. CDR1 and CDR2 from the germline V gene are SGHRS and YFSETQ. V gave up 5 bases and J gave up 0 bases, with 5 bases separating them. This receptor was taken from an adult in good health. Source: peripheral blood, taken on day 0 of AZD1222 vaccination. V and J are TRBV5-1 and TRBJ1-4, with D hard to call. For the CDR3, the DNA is TGCGCCAGCAGGCGGGCAACTAATGAAAAACTGTTTTTT. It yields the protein CASRRATNEKLFF.